The source of this TCR beta chain is a study of T-cell reconstitution after alpha-beta-depleted transplantation in children. Unique molecular identifiers were used to barcode this TCRbeta library. MiXCR was run by TCRdb on the PCR reads, yielding one entry per CDR3 protein. The table records more than 90,000 distinct CDR3 sequences, roughly 8.3% of them present only once. This CDR3 comprises 14 residues. CDR1 is SGHTA and CDR2 is FQGNSA in the germline V gene. V lost 2 bases, J lost 5 bases, and 10 bases lay in between. This clonotype was picked up many times. Sequencing was performed on PBMCs from the stem cell graft donor, taken from the stem cell graft. V is TRBV7-2 and J is TRBJ2-1, with TRBD2 as a possible D gene (6 bases). The origin of this receptor is a human donor who donated a stem cell graft to a child with congenital amegakaryocytic thrombocytopenia. CDR3 region: CASSLQSGDNEQFF. CDR3 coding DNA: TGTGCCAGCAGCTTACAATCGGGGGACAATGAGCAGTTCTTC.